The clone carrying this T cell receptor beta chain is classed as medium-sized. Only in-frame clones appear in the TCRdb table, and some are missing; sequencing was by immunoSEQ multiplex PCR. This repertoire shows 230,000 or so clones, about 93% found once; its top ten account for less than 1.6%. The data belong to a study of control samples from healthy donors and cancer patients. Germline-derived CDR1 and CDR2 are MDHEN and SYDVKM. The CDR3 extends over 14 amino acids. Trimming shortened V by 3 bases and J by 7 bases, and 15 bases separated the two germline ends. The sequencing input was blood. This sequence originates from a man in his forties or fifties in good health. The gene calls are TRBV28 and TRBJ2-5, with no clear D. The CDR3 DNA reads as TGTGCCAGCAGTTTCTTTGACAACCGAGGGACCCAGTACTTC. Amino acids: CASSFFDNRGTQYF.